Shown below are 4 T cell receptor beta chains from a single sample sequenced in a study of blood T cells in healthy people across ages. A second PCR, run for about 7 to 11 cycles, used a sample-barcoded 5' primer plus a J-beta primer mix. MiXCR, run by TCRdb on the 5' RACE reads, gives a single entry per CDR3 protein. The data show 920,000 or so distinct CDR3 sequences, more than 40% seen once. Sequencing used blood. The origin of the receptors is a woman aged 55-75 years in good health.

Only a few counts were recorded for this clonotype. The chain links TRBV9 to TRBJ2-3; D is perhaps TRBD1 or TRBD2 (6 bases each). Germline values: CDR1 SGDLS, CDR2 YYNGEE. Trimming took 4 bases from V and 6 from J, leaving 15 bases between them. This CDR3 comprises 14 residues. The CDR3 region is CASSKEEGEDTQYF. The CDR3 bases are TGTGCCAGCAGCAAAGAGGAGGGGGAGGATACGCAGTATTTT.

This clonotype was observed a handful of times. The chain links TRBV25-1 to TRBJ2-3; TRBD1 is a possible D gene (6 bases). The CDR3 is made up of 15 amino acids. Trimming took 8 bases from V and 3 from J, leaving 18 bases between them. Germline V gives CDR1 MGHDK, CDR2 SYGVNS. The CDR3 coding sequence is TGTGCCAGCGCCAGCCACAGGGTCTTTACAGATACGCAGTATTTT. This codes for CASASHRVFTDTQYF.

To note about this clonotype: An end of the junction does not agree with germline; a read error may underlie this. Here the CDR3 reads CASSSPGLAGVVVTDMQYF. The CDR3 coding sequence is TGTGCCAGCAGCTCGCCGGGACTAGCGGGAGTTGTGGTCACAGATATGCAGTATTTT. The chain joins TRBV13 to TRBJ2-3; TRBD2 matches at 14 bases. CDR1 and CDR2 (germline): PRHDT, FYEKMQ (reference sequence). CDR3 size: 19 residues. The variable domain in full, completed from reference TRBV13 and TRBJ2-3, reads AAGVIQSPRHLIKEKRETATLKCYPIPRHDTVYWYQQGPGQDPQFLISFYEKMQSDKGSIPDRFSAQQFSDYHSELNMSSLELGDSALYFCASSSPGLAGVVVTDMQYFGPGTRLTVL.

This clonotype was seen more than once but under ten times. CDR3 sequence reads: CASSFRSAETQYF. As DNA, the CDR3 is TGTGCCAGCAGTTTTCGATCTGCGGAGACCCAGTACTTC. The chain has TRBV12-3 or TRBV12-4 and TRBJ2-5, with no clear D. The CDR3 loop spans 13 amino acids. Trimming shortened V by 3 bases and J by 5 bases, and 10 bases separated the two germline ends.